This entry concerns a single T cell receptor (beta chain). The CDR3 is 17 residues long. Germline V gene data show CDR1 as SSHAT and CDR2 as FNYEAQ (reference sequence). The V gene end was trimmed by 0 bases and the J gene end by 3 bases; junction bases not matched to a gene: 7. The data derive from a study of blood T cell repertoires in COVID-19. This table comes from immunoSEQ multiplex PCR, and its TCRdb copy is limited to in-frame clones, with some not included. The sample has hundreds of thousands of clones, approximately 86% seen once. Sample: peripheral blood. The V call is TRBV7-7, the J call TRBJ2-1; 8 nucleotides agree with TRBD2. The sequence came from a woman aged 55-69 years with COVID-19, enrolled during active disease. CDR3 region: CASSLALAGGRYNEQFF. DNA of the CDR3: TGTGCCAGCAGCTTAGCGCTGGCGGGGGGCCGCTACAATGAGCAGTTCTTC.